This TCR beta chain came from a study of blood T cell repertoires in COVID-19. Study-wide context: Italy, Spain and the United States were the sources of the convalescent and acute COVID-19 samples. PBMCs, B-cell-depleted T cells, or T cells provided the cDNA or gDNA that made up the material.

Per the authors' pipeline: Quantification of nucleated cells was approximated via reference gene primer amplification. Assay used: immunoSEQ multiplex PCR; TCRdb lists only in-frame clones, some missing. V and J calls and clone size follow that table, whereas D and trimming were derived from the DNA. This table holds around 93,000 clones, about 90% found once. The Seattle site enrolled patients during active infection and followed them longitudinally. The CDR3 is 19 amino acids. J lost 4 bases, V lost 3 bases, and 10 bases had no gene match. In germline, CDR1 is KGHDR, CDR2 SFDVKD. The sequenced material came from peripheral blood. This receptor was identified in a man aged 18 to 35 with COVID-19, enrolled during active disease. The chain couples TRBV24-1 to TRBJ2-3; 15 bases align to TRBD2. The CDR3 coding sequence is TGTGCCACCAGTGATCCGAACGGACTAGCGGGGGGGAGTGCAGATACGCAGTATTTT. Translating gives CATSDPNGLAGGSADTQYF.